This TCR beta chain was obtained from a study of CD8 T cells in Susac syndrome. Reverse transcription used about 0.45 to 1 ug RNA and random hexamers. Across 54 Vbeta and 13 Jbeta, TCR beta CDR3 was amplified with immunoSEQ multiplex PCR. TCRdb recomputed calls from the immunoSEQ multiplex PCR reads with MiXCR, one row per CDR3 protein. Altogether fewer than 350,000 distinct CDR3 sequences are present, roughly 90% being singletons, with the ten largest covering less than 0.2%. CDR1 and CDR2 (germline): MNHEY, SVGEGT. CDR3 length: 15 residues. Deletions cut 0 bases from V and 5 bases from J, with 11 bases between. TCR beta was sequenced from blood CD8+ and CD4+ T cells. The patients serving as multiple sclerosis controls were treatment-naive. They had stable or active relapsing-remitting disease and fulfilled revised McDonald criteria. It was negative isolation that provided the CD8+ and CD4+ T cells, whereas TEMRA cells were enriched by FACS.

This chain joins TRBV6-2 or TRBV6-3 and TRBJ1-5; a weak D match, TRBD1 (5 bases). Sequencing was done on a sample of CD8+ T cells from PBMCs. The receptor's source is a human donor with multiple sclerosis. The CDR3 DNA sequence: TGTGCCAGCAGTTACTCGCCCAGGGTAGATCAGCCCCAGCATTTT. Translated, it gives CASSYSPRVDQPQHF.